Listed here are 20 T cell receptor beta chains from one sample, sequenced in a study of T cell changes during pregnancy in multiple sclerosis. Method: immunoSEQ multiplex PCR; TCRdb's copy keeps in-frame clones and lacks some. The data show approximately 58,000 clones, about 92% seen once. The specimen was peripheral blood, collected in the second trimester of pregnancy. The receptors were gathered from a female donor in good health, enrolled as a control in a pregnancy study.

The chain links TRBV5-4 to TRBJ2-3; 10 bases match TRBD2. CDR3 length equals 18 residues. V dropped 3 bases and J dropped 2; count of bases not matched to a gene: 12. CDR1 SGHNT and CDR2 YYREEE come from the germline V gene (reference sequence). DNA for the CDR3: TGTGCCAGCAGCTGGGGGGGGGTTAGCGGGGGGACCACAGATACGCAGTATTTT. Amino acid sequence: CASSWGGVSGGTTDTQYF.

This clone came up a few times. The chain recombines TRBV6-4 with TRBJ2-3; tentative D call: TRBD1 (6 bases). V was cut by 2 bases and J by 3 bases, with 12 bases left in between. Germline V CDR1 and CDR2: MRHNA, SNTAGT. The CDR3 sequence is 15 residues long. The DNA of the CDR3 is TGTGCCAGCAGTGACGGGACAAGATCAACAGATACGCAGTATTTT. This encodes CASSDGTRSTDTQYF.

This chain joins TRBV4-2 and TRBJ2-1, with D tentatively TRBD2 (6 bases). The CDR3 runs 13 residues. The germline V and J ends were trimmed by 1 base and 7 bases, with 8 bases remaining between them. Germline V gives CDR1 LGHNA, CDR2 YNFKEQ. The CDR3 protein is CASSQGLANEQFF. The CDR3 DNA sequence: TGTGCCAGCAGCCAAGGGCTAGCGAATGAGCAGTTCTTC.

The genes are TRBV28 and TRBJ1-2; no firm D call. Between the trimmed V and J ends, which lost 4 bases and 4 bases, there was a span of 7 bases. The CDR3 is 12 amino acids. Germline V gene sequence: CDR1 MDHEN, CDR2 SYDVKM. Written as DNA, the CDR3 is TGTGCCAGCAGTTCCCGGGGCTATGGCTACACCTTC. Its protein product is CASSSRGYGYTF.

This chain links TRBV7-3 with TRBJ2-1; 9 bases match TRBD1. CDR3 length: 15 amino acids. The germline CDR1 and CDR2 sequences are SGHTA and FQGTGA. V gave up 1 base and J gave up 8 bases; unmatched junction bases: 6. CDR3 residues: CASSLSGQGFHEQFF. The CDR3 bases are TGTGCCAGCAGCTTAAGTGGACAGGGGTTCCATGAGCAGTTCTTC.

Worth noting for this clone: A read error may produce the germline difference seen at one junction end. This sample includes further DNA sequences coding for the same CDR3. V and J are TRBV2 and TRBJ2-7, with a weak D call TRBD1 (6 bases). The CDR3 sequence is 13 residues long. Germline CDR1 and CDR2: SNHLY and FYNNEI. The CDR3 reads CASLGTTSYEQYF. The CDR3 nucleotides are TGCGCCAGCCTTGGGACAACATCCTACGAGCAGTACTTC.

The rearrangement links TRBV30 to TRBJ1-2; 11 bases are shared with TRBD1. The germline CDR1 and CDR2 sequences are GTSNPN and SVGIG (reference sequence). Trimming at V came to 3 bases and at J to 0 bases, leaving 3 bases not matched to a gene. The CDR3 runs to 15 residues. The CDR3 bases are TGTGCCTGGAGACGGGACAGGGGGTCTAACTATGGCTACACCTTC. Its protein is CAWRRDRGSNYGYTF.

The rearrangement uses TRBV29-1 and TRBJ1-2; 11 bases map to TRBD1. J was trimmed by 6 bases and V by 3 bases; bases with no gene match: 9. CDR3 length: 15 residues. Per germline, CDR1 SQVTM and CDR2 ANQGSEA. In DNA, the CDR3 is TGCAGCGTTGATAGAGGGACAGGGGGGCGTGATGGCTACACCTTC. Encoded protein: CSVDRGTGGRDGYTF.

The rearrangement links TRBV7-3 to TRBJ2-5, with 9 bases lining up with TRBD1. The V gene's germline CDR1 is SGHTA and CDR2 FQGTGA. Trimming cost V 4 bases and J 5 bases; bases outside gene matches: 11. This CDR3 is built from 16 residues. This chain's CDR3 is CASSSGSTGGFETQYF. The CDR3 region has the DNA TGTGCCAGCAGCTCGGGATCAACAGGGGGCTTCGAGACCCAGTACTTC.

The CDR3 coding sequence is TGTGCCAGCAGCCGGGGTAGACCAACAAAGGAGCAGTTCTTC. As protein: CASSRGRPTKEQFF. The rearrangement links TRBV13 to TRBJ2-1; D may be TRBD2 (5 bases). V was pared by 5 bases and J by 10 bases, with 18 bases between. This CDR3 is 14 amino acids long. Germline loops: CDR1 PRHDT, CDR2 FYEKMQ (reference sequence).

The V and J genes are TRBV27 and TRBJ2-3; 9 nucleotides line up with TRBD2. The germline V gene has CDR1 MNHEY and CDR2 SMNVEV (reference sequence). V was pared by 4 bases and J by 3 bases, with 2 bases of the junction left unmatched. This CDR3 comprises 14 residues. The CDR3 spells CASSSSGETDTQYF. CDR3 DNA: TGTGCCAGCAGTTCTAGCGGGGAAACAGATACGCAGTATTTT.

The V and J genes are TRBV7-3 and TRBJ1-2, with D uncertain. Germline V gene lookup returns CDR1 SGHTA and CDR2 FQGTGA. This CDR3 has 15 amino acids. Trimming left V 1 base short and J 0 bases short, with 9 bases between. The CDR3 nucleotides are TGTGCCAGCAGCTTAAGGGCAGAACCTAACTATGGCTACACCTTC. This sequence encodes CASSLRAEPNYGYTF.

About this clone itself: Germline is not matched at one junction end, which may reflect a read error. The chain uses TRBV18 and TRBJ1-5; 7 nucleotides line up with TRBD1. Looked up from germline, CDR1 is KGHSH and CDR2 is LQKENI. CDR3 length: 17 amino acids. The CDR3 loop is CASSPGRTGGSSQPQHF. In nucleotides, the CDR3 is TGTGCCAGCTCACCTGGCAGGACAGGAGGTAGCAGTCAGCCCCAGCATTTT. Full variable domain (rest looked up from reference TRBV18 and TRBJ1-5): NAGVMQNPRHLVRRRGQEARLRCSPMKGHSHVYWYRQLPEEGLKFMVYLQKENIIDESGMPKERFSAEFPKEGPSILRIQQVVRGDSAAYFCASSPGRTGGSSQPQHFGDGTRLSIL.

CDR3 nucleotide sequence: TGTGCCAGCAGACAGGGGGCTAGGTCCTATAATTCACCCCTCCACTTT. This codes for CASRQGARSYNSPLHF. This sequence joins TRBV2 and TRBJ1-6; 9 bases are a match to TRBD1. CDR3 length: 16 amino acids. The ends lost 6 bases at V and 1 base at J; junction bases unmatched: 4. Germline CDR1 is SNHLY and CDR2 is FYNNEI.

This chain links TRBV5-4 with TRBJ2-6; the match to TRBD2 covers 11 bases. Germline assignment: CDR1 SGHNT and CDR2 YYREEE (reference sequence). This CDR3 is 17 amino acids long. Trimming at V came to 4 bases and at J to 2 bases, leaving 5 bases not matched to a gene. CDR3 bases: TGTGCCAGCAGCCTAGGGACTAGCGGCCCTGGGGCCAACGTCCTGACTTTC. It encodes CASSLGTSGPGANVLTF. The variable domain in full, completed from reference TRBV5-4 and TRBJ2-6, reads ETGVTQSPTHLIKTRGQQVTLRCSSQSGHNTVSWYQQALGQGPQFIFQYYREEENGRGNFPPRFSGLQFPNYSSELNVNALELDDSALYLCASSLGTSGPGANVLTFGAGSRLTVL.

The chain combines TRBV9 with TRBJ2-7, with 8 bases aligning to TRBD2. CDR1 and CDR2 from the germline V gene are SGDLS and YYNGEE. V lost 0 bases to trimming and J lost 0 bases; unmatched junction nucleotides: 5. The CDR3 contains 16 residues. The CDR3 reads CASSVAPGGGSYEQYF. The CDR3 coding sequence is TGTGCCAGCAGCGTAGCTCCGGGGGGGGGCTCCTACGAGCAGTACTTC.

The rearrangement links TRBV27 to TRBJ2-5; 7 bases fit TRBD2. This CDR3 spans 15 amino acids. J was trimmed by 5 bases and V by 5 bases; bases with no gene match: 11. Germline CDR1 and CDR2: MNHEY and SMNVEV (reference sequence). The CDR3 loop is CASSQTRLALETQYF. The CDR3 region has the DNA TGTGCCAGCAGTCAAACCCGACTAGCTCTCGAGACCCAGTACTTC.

This chain uses TRBV5-8 with TRBJ2-3; D gene ambiguous. Trimming removed 4 bases at V and 2 bases at J, with 14 bases between. The CDR3 is 15 amino acids. The germline V gene has CDR1 SGHTS and CDR2 YDEGEE. The CDR3 nucleotides read TGTGCCAGCAGCCCCGATCTCGACTCCACAGATACGCAGTATTTT. Translating it yields CASSPDLDSTDTQYF. The full variable domain, completed using reference TRBV5-8 and TRBJ2-3, is EAGVTQSPTHLIKTRGQQATLRCSPISGHTSVYWYQQALGLGLQFLLWYDEGEERNRGNFPPRFSGRQFPNYSSELNVNALELEDSALYLCASSPDLDSTDTQYFGPGTRLTVL.

The chain joins TRBV5-1 to TRBJ1-4; 9 positions match TRBD1. V lost 3 bases, J lost 8 bases, and 5 bases stayed unmatched. CDR1 SGHRS and CDR2 YFSETQ come from the germline V gene. The CDR3 extends over 14 amino acids. The CDR3 coding sequence is TGCGCCAGCAGCTGGGGACAGGGCGACGAAAAACTGTTTTTT. Amino acid sequence: CASSWGQGDEKLFF.

V gene TRBV29-1 combines with J gene TRBJ2-7; 8 bases are shared with TRBD1. This CDR3 is built from 22 residues. Unmatched junction bases numbered 26, after V lost 1 base and J lost 0 bases. The germline CDR1 and CDR2 sequences are SQVTM and ANQGSEA. The CDR3 sequence: CSVEGIRVGQANSKLSSYEQYF. Written as DNA, the CDR3 is TGCAGCGTTGAAGGCATACGGGTGGGACAGGCGAATTCGAAGTTAAGCTCCTACGAGCAGTACTTC.